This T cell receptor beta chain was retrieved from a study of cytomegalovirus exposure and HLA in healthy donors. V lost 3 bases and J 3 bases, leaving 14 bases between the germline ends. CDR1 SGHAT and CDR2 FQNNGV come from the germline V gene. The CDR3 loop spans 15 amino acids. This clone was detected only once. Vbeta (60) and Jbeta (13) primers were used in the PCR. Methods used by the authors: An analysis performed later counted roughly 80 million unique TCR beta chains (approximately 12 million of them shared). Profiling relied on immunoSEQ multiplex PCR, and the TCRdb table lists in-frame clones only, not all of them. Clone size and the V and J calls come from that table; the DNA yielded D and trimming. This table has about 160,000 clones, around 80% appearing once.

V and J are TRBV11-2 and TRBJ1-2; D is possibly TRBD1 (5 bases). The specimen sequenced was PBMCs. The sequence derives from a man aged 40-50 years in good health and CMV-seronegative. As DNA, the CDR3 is TGTGCCAGCAGCTTCACCCCGACAGCAGACTATGGCTACACCTTC. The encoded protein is CASSFTPTADYGYTF.